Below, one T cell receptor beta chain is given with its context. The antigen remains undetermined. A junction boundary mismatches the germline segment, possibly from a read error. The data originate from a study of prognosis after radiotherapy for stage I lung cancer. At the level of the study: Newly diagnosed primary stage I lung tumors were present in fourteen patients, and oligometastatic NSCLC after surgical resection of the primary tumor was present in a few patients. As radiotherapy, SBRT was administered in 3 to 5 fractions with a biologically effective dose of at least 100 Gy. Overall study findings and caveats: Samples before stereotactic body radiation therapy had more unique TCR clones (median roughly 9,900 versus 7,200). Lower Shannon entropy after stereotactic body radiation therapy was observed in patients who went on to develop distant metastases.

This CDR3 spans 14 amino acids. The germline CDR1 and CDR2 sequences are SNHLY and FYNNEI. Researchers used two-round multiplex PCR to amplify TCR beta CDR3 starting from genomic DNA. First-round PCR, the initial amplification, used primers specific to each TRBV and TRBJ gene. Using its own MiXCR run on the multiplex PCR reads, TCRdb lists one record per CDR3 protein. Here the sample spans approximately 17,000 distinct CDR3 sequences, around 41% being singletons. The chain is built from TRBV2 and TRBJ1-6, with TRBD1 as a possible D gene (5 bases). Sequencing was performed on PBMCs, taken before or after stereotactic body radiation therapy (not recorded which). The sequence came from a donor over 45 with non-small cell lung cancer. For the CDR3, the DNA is TGTGACAGCAGTGCGGCAGGGTTTCGTTCACCCCTCCACTTT. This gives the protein CDSSAAGFRSPLHF.